This T cell receptor beta chain was documented in a study of blood T cell repertoires in COVID-19. Study context: Some COVID-19 samples were acute and others convalescent; all came from the United States, Italy and Spain. PBMCs, B-cell-depleted T cells, or T cells were the source of the cDNA or gDNA that made up the material.

Repertoires were generated with immunoSEQ multiplex PCR, while TCRdb's copy carries only in-frame clones and drops some. Among roughly 170,000 clones listed, approximately 79% were seen once. The CDR3 is 13 amino acids. V dropped 1 base and J dropped 8 bases, with 11 bases sitting between them. The germline gives CDR1 SGHTA, CDR2 FQGTGA. Patients from Seattle were sampled longitudinally, starting during active infection. Specimen: peripheral blood. This chain links TRBV7-3 with TRBJ1-2; D remains unclear. This TCR was sampled from a woman aged 55-70 years with COVID-19, enrolled during active disease. The DNA of the CDR3 is TGTGCCAGCAGCTTAAGGGGAGGAAACGGCTACACCTTC. It specifies CASSLRGGNGYTF.